The rows below give T cell receptor beta chains drawn from one sample of a study of blood T cell repertoires in COVID-19. The data were produced by immunoSEQ multiplex PCR, yet TCRdb's version contains in-frame clones alone and is incomplete. The data hold approximately 300,000 clones, with roughly nine tenths observed a single time. The source material was PBMCs or T cells enriched from blood (not recorded which). The receptors here all came from a woman under 40 who had recovered from COVID-19. Both conserved end residues are part of each CDR3. A D gene is named only where the DNA matches it firmly. Part of the rows lack a size; the others show once, few, many or a class for expanded clones.

D: NA
size: NA
J: TRBJ2-2
V: TRBV9
CDR3: CASSLPPWGELFF
DNA: TGTGCCAGCAGCCTACCCCCCTGGGGGGAGCTGTTTTTT

D: NA
size: once
J: TRBJ2-7
V: TRBV4-2
CDR3: CASSRQGGEQYF
DNA: TGTGCCAGCAGTCGACAGGGAGGCGAGCAGTACTTC

D: TRBD1
size: NA
J: TRBJ1-2
V: TRBV7-6
CDR3: CASSLGDSGYTF
DNA: TGTGCCAGCAGCTTAGGGGACAGCGGCTACACCTTC

D: TRBD1
size: NA
J: TRBJ1-3
V: TRBV7-8
CDR3: CASSSPGQGPGNTIYF
DNA: TGTGCCAGCAGCTCGCCGGGACAGGGGCCTGGAAACACCATATATTTT

D: NA
size: once
J: TRBJ2-7
V: TRBV27
CDR3: CASSPVLPREYF
DNA: TGTGCCAGCAGTCCAGTACTCCCGCGGGAGTACTTC

D: TRBD1
size: NA
J: TRBJ1-2
V: TRBV3-1/TRBV3-2
CDR3: CASSQDLGTGGDYTF
DNA: TGTGCCAGCAGCCAAGATCTCGGGACAGGGGGAGACTACACCTTC

D: NA
size: once
J: TRBJ1-6
V: TRBV2
CDR3: CASSAGDSPLHF
DNA: TGTGCCAGCAGTGCGGGGGATTCACCCCTCCACTTT

D: TRBD2
size: once
J: TRBJ2-3
V: TRBV18
CDR3: CASSAGLGKDTQYF
DNA: TGTGCCAGCTCAGCAGGACTAGGAAAAGATACGCAGTATTTT

D: NA
size: NA
J: TRBJ1-5
V: TRBV19
CDR3: CASSGRGNQPQHF
DNA: TGTGCCAGTAGTGGCAGGGGCAATCAGCCCCAGCATTTT

D: NA
size: once
J: TRBJ2-1
V: TRBV7-9
CDR3: CASSVGGQVYNEQFF
DNA: TGTGCCAGCAGCGTCGGAGGGCAGGTTTACAATGAGCAGTTCTTC

D: TRBD1
size: NA
J: TRBJ2-1
V: TRBV5-1
CDR3: CASSLGTGHYEQFF
DNA: TGCGCCAGCAGCTTAGGGACAGGGCATTATGAGCAGTTCTTC

D: TRBD1
size: NA
J: TRBJ2-6
V: TRBV11-2
CDR3: CASSSQGAGANVLTF
DNA: TGTGCCAGCAGCTCTCAGGGGGCTGGGGCCAACGTCCTGACTTTC

D: TRBD1
size: once
J: TRBJ1-2
V: TRBV6-5
CDR3: CASSPGTGSVYGYTF
DNA: TGTGCCAGCAGCCCCGGGACAGGGTCTGTCTATGGCTACACCTTC

D: TRBD1
size: NA
J: TRBJ1-4
V: TRBV19
CDR3: CASSTGGTNEKLFF
DNA: TGTGCCAGTTCTACAGGGGGGACTAATGAAAAACTGTTTTTT

D: TRBD2
size: NA
J: TRBJ2-1
V: TRBV5-4
CDR3: CASSLAVEQFF
DNA: TGTGCCAGCAGCCTAGCGGTCGAGCAGTTCTTC

D: NA
size: NA
J: TRBJ1-4
V: TRBV9
CDR3: CASSAGQLEKLFF
DNA: TGTGCCAGCAGCGCCGGACAGTTGGAAAAACTGTTTTTT

D: TRBD2
size: NA
J: TRBJ2-5
V: TRBV5-1
CDR3: CASHSGGNQETQYF
DNA: TGCGCCAGCCATAGCGGGGGGAATCAAGAGACCCAGTACTTC

D: NA
size: NA
J: TRBJ1-1
V: TRBV28
CDR3: CASGGTAMNTEAFF
DNA: TGTGCCAGCGGGGGGACGGCAATGAACACTGAAGCTTTCTTT

D: NA
size: NA
J: TRBJ1-5
V: TRBV3-1/TRBV3-2
CDR3: CASITGRSQPQHF
DNA: TGTGCCAGCATTACAGGACGATCTCAGCCCCAGCATTTT

D: NA
size: NA
J: TRBJ1-6
V: TRBV7-3
CDR3: CASSQTGLGSPLHF
DNA: TGTGCCAGCAGCCAAACAGGGCTGGGTTCACCCCTCCACTTT

D: NA
size: NA
J: TRBJ1-5
V: TRBV6-5
CDR3: CASSQRRDQPQHF
DNA: TGTGCCAGCAGCCAACGACGGGATCAGCCCCAGCATTTT

D: NA
size: NA
J: TRBJ1-5
V: TRBV25-1
CDR3: CASSDSGRRAPQHF
DNA: TGTGCCAGCAGTGACTCCGGACGGCGGGCGCCCCAGCATTTT